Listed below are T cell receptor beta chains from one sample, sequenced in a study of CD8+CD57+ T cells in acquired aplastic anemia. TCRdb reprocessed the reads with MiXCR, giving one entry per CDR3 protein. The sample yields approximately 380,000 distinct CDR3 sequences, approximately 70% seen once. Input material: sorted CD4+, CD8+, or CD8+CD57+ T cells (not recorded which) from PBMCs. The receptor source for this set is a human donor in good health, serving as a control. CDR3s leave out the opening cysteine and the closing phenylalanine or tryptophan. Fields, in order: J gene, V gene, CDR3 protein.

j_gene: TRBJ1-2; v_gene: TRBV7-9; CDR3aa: ASSRGQSYNEQVYT
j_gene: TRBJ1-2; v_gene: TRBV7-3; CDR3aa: ASSSRGAREVLR
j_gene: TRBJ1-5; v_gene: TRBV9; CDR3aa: ASSIPATGYEQSQH
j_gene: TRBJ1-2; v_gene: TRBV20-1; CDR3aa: SASQGGGYT
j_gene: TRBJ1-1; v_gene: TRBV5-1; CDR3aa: ASSGQAGAEAF
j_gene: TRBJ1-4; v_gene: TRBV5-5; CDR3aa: ASSVFESFNEKLF
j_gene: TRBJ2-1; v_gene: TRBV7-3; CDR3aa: ASSLTRNEQF
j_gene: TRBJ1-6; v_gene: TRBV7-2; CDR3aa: ASSLAGSGNTIH
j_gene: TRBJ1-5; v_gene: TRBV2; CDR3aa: ATAKGEGTEPQH
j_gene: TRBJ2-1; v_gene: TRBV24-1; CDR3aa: AISESGTETNEQV
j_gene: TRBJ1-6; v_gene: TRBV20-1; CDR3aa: SPSGAGIHSPLH
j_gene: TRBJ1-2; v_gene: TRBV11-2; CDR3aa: ASSSETADYGYT
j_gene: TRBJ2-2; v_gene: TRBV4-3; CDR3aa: ASSQDLGQANTGELF
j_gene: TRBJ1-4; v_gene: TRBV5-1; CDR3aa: ATSMGGGLDEKLF
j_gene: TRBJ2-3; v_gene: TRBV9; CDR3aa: ASSYAQLLADTH
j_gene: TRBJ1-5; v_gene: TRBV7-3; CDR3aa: AGSSGQGNQPQH
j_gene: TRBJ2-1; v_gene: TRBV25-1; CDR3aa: ASSVSSRGYNEQF
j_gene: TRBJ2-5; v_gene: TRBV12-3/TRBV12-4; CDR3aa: ASSWTSVETQY
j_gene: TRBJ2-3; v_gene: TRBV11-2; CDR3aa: ASSRPASTDTQY